The rows below give T cell receptor beta chains drawn from one sample of a study of OX40 agonist ivuxolimab in advanced cancers. The protocol was immunoSEQ multiplex PCR, while the TCRdb copy is restricted to in-frame clones and leaves out a portion. The sample consists of some 69,000 clones, roughly 89% of them appearing once. The specimen comprised CD4+ or CD8+ T cells sorted from blood, sampled in a trial of the OX40 agonist ivuxolimab. The receptors originated from an adult with an advanced solid tumor such as melanoma, head and neck, liver or kidney cancer. Each CDR3 is given with its conserved first and last residue. D genes are given only for firm matches. Clone size appears in some rows only: once, few, many, or a class for an expanded clone.

clone size	D gene	CDR3 length	V gene	J gene	CDR3 protein	CDR3 DNA
-	TRBD2	16	TRBV7-3	TRBJ2-2	CASSPRGVLNTGELFF	TGTGCCAGCAGCCCCCGGGGGGTGCTGAACACCGGGGAGCTGTTTTTT
-	-	13	TRBV4-3	TRBJ1-1	CASSQEGGTEAFF	TGCGCCAGCAGCCAAGAGGGGGGCACTGAAGCTTTCTTT
-	TRBD2	15	TRBV28	TRBJ2-1	CASRKRAGGPNEQFF	TGTGCCAGCAGGAAACGAGCGGGAGGACCCAATGAGCAGTTCTTC
-	-	16	TRBV4-2	TRBJ2-2	CASSPSSGANTGELFF	TGTGCCAGCAGCCCCTCTTCCGGCGCGAACACCGGGGAGCTGTTTTTT
-	-	12	TRBV15	TRBJ2-4	CATSRGVNIQYF	TGTGCCACCAGCAGAGGGGTAAACATTCAGTACTTC
-	-	12	TRBV19	TRBJ2-5	CASMAPHETQYF	TGTGCCAGTATGGCCCCCCATGAGACCCAGTACTTC
-	-	16	TRBV25-1	TRBJ2-2	CASSPRGGGITGELFF	TGTGCCAGCAGTCCCCGGGGAGGGGGGATCACCGGGGAGCTGTTTTTT
-	-	13	TRBV11-3	TRBJ2-2	CASSRWDTGELFF	TGTGCCAGCAGCCGGTGGGACACCGGGGAGCTGTTTTTT
-	TRBD1	15	TRBV6-5	TRBJ1-2	CASVSSGTGGSGYTF	TGTGCCAGCGTATCCTCCGGGACAGGGGGGAGTGGCTACACCTTC
-	TRBD1	17	TRBV28	TRBJ2-2	CASSPHTGTGYTGELFF	TGTGCCAGCAGTCCACACACCGGGACAGGGTACACCGGGGAGCTGTTTTTT
-	-	14	TRBV30	TRBJ1-5	CAWSAIQVGQPQHF	TGTGCCTGGAGTGCAATACAAGTCGGCCAGCCCCAGCATTTT
-	-	13	TRBV14	TRBJ1-2	CASSLEPNYGYTF	TGTGCCAGCAGCCTTGAACCTAACTATGGCTACACCTTC
-	TRBD1	17	TRBV19	TRBJ1-5	CASSTLGQVYSNQPQHF	TGTGCCAGTAGTACCCTCGGACAGGTGTATAGCAATCAGCCCCAGCATTTT
-	-	15	TRBV5-1	TRBJ2-1	CASSYLPGQNNEQFF	TGCGCCAGCAGCTACCTACCTGGACAGAACAATGAGCAGTTCTTC
-	-	14	TRBV7-3	TRBJ2-7	CASSPTRRSYEQYF	TGTGCCAGCAGCCCAACGCGGCGCTCCTACGAGCAGTACTTC
-	-	14	TRBV4-3	TRBJ2-7	CASSPRRGGGEQYF	TGCGCCAGCAGCCCTCGCAGGGGAGGCGGCGAGCAGTACTTC
-	-	17	TRBV11-2	TRBJ2-3	CASSLRGRARSTDTQYF	TGTGCCAGCAGCTTAAGGGGGAGGGCGCGTAGCACAGATACGCAGTATTTT
-	-	13	TRBV28	TRBJ2-7	CASSRLVPYEQYF	TGTGCCAGTAGCAGACTAGTCCCCTACGAGCAGTACTTC
-	-	13	TRBV4-3	TRBJ1-3	CASSPSLGNTIYF	TGCGCCAGCAGCCCCTCTCTCGGAAACACCATATATTTT
once	TRBD1	14	TRBV10-3	TRBJ1-2	CAISAGQGAYGYTF	TGTGCCATCAGTGCCGGACAGGGGGCATATGGCTACACCTTC
-	TRBD2	16	TRBV19	TRBJ2-1	CASSITGVAGGGEQFF	TGTGCCAGTAGTATAACCGGGGTAGCGGGAGGGGGTGAGCAGTTCTTC
-	-	14	TRBV6-6	TRBJ1-4	CASRKDTTNEKLFF	TGTGCCAGCAGAAAGGATACAACTAATGAAAAACTGTTTTTT
-	TRBD1	15	TRBV7-9	TRBJ1-1	CASSPRQGMNTEAFF	TGTGCCAGCAGCCCCAGACAGGGGATGAACACTGAAGCTTTCTTT
few	-	16	TRBV27	TRBJ1-4	CASSLGFGGLGEKLFF	TGTGCCAGCAGTTTGGGCTTTGGGGGGCTCGGCGAAAAACTGTTTTTT
-	-	15	TRBV10-1	TRBJ2-3	CASSVEGTSTDTQYF	TGCGCCAGCAGTGTGGAGGGCACTAGCACAGATACGCAGTATTTT
-	-	14	TRBV5-4	TRBJ1-5	CASSLAGGDQPQHF	TGTGCCAGCAGCTTGGCCGGCGGGGATCAGCCCCAGCATTTT
-	-	11	TRBV14	TRBJ1-3	CASSQQLPIYF	TGTGCCAGCAGCCAGCAGCTTCCCATATATTTT
-	TRBD2	14	TRBV4-3	TRBJ2-1	CASSQVSGGNEQFF	TGCGCCAGCAGCCAAGTTAGCGGGGGGAATGAGCAGTTCTTC
-	-	15	TRBV25-1	TRBJ2-3	CASSEVGVGGVTQYF	TGTGCCAGCAGTGAAGTGGGTGTAGGGGGGGTTACGCAGTATTTT
-	TRBD1	14	TRBV28	TRBJ1-5	CASNRGAGNQPQHF	TGTGCCAGCAACAGGGGAGCGGGCAATCAGCCCCAGCATTTT
once	TRBD2	17	TRBV18	TRBJ2-1	CASSPMWGLAGSDEQFF	TGTGCCAGCTCACCAATGTGGGGGCTAGCGGGTAGCGATGAGCAGTTCTTC
once	-	15	TRBV28	TRBJ1-4	CASSPPGMIHQKLFF	TGTGCCAGCAGTCCGCCTGGGATGATTCACCAAAAACTGTTTTTT
-	-	18	TRBV5-1	TRBJ2-1	CASSHGLIQAGYYNEQFF	TGCGCCAGCAGCCATGGTCTTATCCAGGCGGGATATTACAATGAGCAGTTCTTC
once	TRBD1	14	TRBV28	TRBJ2-5	CASSKDRARETQYF	TGTGCCAGCAGCAAAGACAGGGCCAGGGAGACCCAGTACTTC
-	-	13	TRBV5-1	TRBJ1-2	CASSLAQNYGYTF	TGCGCCAGCAGCTTGGCGCAGAACTATGGCTACACCTTC
-	-	13	TRBV5-4	TRBJ1-3	CASSFGTGNTIYF	TGTGCCAGCAGCTTTGGTACTGGAAACACCATATATTTT
-	-	14	TRBV12-5	TRBJ1-1	CASGLDDRPTEAFF	TGTGCTAGTGGTTTGGACGACAGGCCCACTGAAGCTTTCTTT
once	-	15	TRBV19	TRBJ2-5	CASSQMQRSQETQYF	TGTGCCAGTAGCCAGATGCAGCGGAGCCAAGAGACCCAGTACTTC
-	TRBD2	16	TRBV5-4	TRBJ2-5	CASSLRTSGSYETQYF	TGTGCCAGCAGCCTTCGGACTAGCGGGAGTTATGAGACCCAGTACTTC
-	-	12	TRBV7-2	TRBJ2-7	CASSLAQYEQYF	TGTGCCAGCAGCTTAGCGCAGTACGAGCAGTACTTC
once	TRBD1	13	TRBV6-6	TRBJ1-2	CASSQQGARGYTF	TGTGCCAGCAGTCAACAGGGGGCGAGAGGCTACACCTTC
-	-	16	TRBV4-1	TRBJ2-3	CASSPRGREARDTQYF	TGCGCCAGCAGCCCCCGCGGCCGTGAGGCCAGGGATACGCAGTATTTT
few	-	13	TRBV11-2	TRBJ1-1	CASSLSVNTEAFF	TGTGCCAGCAGCTTATCCGTTAACACTGAAGCTTTCTTT
-	-	15	TRBV15	TRBJ1-1	CATSRGGASNTEAFF	TGTGCCACCAGCAGAGGGGGCGCGTCGAACACTGAAGCTTTCTTT
-	TRBD1	14	TRBV2	TRBJ2-7	CASSEEQGAYEQYF	TGTGCCAGCAGTGAAGAACAGGGGGCCTACGAGCAGTACTTC
-	-	12	TRBV19	TRBJ2-3	CASSWSSDTQYF	TGTGCCAGTAGTTGGAGTTCAGATACGCAGTATTTT
-	-	14	TRBV7-2	TRBJ2-7	CASSTSAITYEQYF	TGTGCCAGCAGCACCTCAGCGATAACCTACGAGCAGTACTTC
-	TRBD2	14	TRBV10-2	TRBJ2-1	CASSQRGPYNEQFF	TGCGCCAGCAGCCAGCGGGGTCCCTACAATGAGCAGTTCTTC
-	TRBD2	14	TRBV19	TRBJ2-3	CASSNLGRTDTQYF	TGTGCCAGTAGTAACCTCGGGAGGACAGATACGCAGTATTTT